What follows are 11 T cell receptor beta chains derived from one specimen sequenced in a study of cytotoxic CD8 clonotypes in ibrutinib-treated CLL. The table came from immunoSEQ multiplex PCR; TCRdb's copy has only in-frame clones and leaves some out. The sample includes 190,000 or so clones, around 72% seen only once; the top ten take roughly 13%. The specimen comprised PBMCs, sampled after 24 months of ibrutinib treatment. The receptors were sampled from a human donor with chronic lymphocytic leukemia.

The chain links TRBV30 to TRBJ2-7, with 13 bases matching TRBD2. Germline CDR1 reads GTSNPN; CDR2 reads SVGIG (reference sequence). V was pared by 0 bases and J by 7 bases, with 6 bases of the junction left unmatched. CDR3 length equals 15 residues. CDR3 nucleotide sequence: TGTGCCTGGAGTGTAGGGACTAGCGGGATTGGTGAGCAGTACTTC. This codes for CAWSVGTSGIGEQYF. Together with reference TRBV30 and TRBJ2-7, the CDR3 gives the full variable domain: SQTIHQWPATLVQPVGSPLSLECTVEGTSNPNLYWYRQAAGRGLQLLFYSVGIGQISSEVPQNLSASRPQDRQFILSSKKLLLSDSGFYLCAWSVGTSGIGEQYFGPGTRLTVT.

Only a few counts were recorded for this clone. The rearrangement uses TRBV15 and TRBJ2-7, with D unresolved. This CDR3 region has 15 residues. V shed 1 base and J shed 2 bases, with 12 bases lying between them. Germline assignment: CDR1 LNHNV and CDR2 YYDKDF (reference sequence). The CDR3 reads CATSRAGEHTYEQYF. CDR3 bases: TGTGCCACCAGCAGAGCAGGCGAACACACCTACGAGCAGTACTTC.

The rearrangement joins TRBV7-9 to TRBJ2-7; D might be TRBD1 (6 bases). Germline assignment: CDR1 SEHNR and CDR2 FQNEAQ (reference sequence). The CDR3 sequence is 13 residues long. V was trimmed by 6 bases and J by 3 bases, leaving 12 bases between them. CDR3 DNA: TGTGCCAGCAGACTGGACAGCGACTACGAGCAGTACTTC. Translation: CASRLDSDYEQYF.

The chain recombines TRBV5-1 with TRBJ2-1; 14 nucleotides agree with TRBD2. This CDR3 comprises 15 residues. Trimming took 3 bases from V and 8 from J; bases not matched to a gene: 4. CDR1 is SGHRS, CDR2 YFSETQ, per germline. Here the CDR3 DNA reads TGCGCCAGCAGCTCAGGGACTAGCGGGAGCGATGAGCAGTTCTTC. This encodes CASSSGTSGSDEQFF.

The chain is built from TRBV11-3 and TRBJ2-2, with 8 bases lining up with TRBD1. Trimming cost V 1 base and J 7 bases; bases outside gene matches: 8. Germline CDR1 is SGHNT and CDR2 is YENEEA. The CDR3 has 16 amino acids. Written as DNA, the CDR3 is TGTGCCAGCAGCTTAGTGCCAGGGGGCAAGGGCGGGGAGCTGTTTTTT. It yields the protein CASSLVPGGKGGELFF.

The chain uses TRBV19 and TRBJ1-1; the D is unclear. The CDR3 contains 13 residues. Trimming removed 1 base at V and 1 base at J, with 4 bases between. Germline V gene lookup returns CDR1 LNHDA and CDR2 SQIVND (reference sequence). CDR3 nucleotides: TGTGCCAGTAGTATAGGACCGAACACTGAAGCTTTCTTT. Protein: CASSIGPNTEAFF.

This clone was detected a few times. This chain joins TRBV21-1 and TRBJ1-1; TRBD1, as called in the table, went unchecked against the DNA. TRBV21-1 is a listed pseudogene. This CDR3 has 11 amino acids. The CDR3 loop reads CARGQLTEAFF. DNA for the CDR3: TGTGCCAGGGGACAGCTCACTGAAGCTTTCTTT.

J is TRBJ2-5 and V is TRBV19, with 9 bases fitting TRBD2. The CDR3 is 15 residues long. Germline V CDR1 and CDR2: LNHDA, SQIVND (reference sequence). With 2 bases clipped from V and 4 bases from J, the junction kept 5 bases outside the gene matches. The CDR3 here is CASSITSGSGETQYF. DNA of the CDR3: TGTGCCAGTAGTATAACTAGCGGGTCTGGAGAGACCCAGTACTTC.

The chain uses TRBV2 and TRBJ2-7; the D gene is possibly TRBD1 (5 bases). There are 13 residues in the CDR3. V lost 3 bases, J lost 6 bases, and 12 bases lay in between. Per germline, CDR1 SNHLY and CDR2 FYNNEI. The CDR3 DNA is TGTGCCAGCAGTGACGCCGTGGGGCTCGAGCAGTACTTC. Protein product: CASSDAVGLEQYF.

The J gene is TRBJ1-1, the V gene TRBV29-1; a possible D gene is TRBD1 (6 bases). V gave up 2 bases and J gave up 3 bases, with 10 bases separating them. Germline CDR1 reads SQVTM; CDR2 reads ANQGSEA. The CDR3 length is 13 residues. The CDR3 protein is CSVEQGFHTEAFF. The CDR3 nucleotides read TGCAGCGTTGAACAGGGGTTTCACACTGAAGCTTTCTTT.

CDR3 DNA sequence: TGTGCCAGGCGTTTGGGTAACTATGGCTACACCTTC. Its protein is CARRLGNYGYTF. The chain has TRBV27 and TRBJ1-2; no clear D. CDR1 is MNHEY, CDR2 SMNVEV, per germline (reference sequence). CDR3 length equals 12 residues. V lost 9 bases, J lost 1 base, and 9 bases lay in between.